These T cell receptor beta chains were read from a single sample in a study of cytomegalovirus exposure and HLA in healthy donors. Some clones are missing from TCRdb's copy, which holds only in-frame ones; the method was immunoSEQ multiplex PCR. Altogether 150,000 to 200,000 clones are present, 75% to 80% being singletons, with the ten largest covering roughly an eighth. Sequencing was carried out using PBMCs. The receptors derive from a middle-aged man in good health and CMV-seropositive. CDR3s include the opening cysteine and the closing phenylalanine or tryptophan. The D gene is left open where the match is weak. Size is omitted from some rows. Given values are once, few, many or a class for expanded clones.

j_call v_call d_call clone_size cdr3_aa cdr3_nt
TRBJ2-7 TRBV19 NA NA CASSLPGTGNYEQYF TGTGCCAGTAGTCTCCCCGGAACCGGGAATTACGAGCAGTACTTC
TRBJ1-2 TRBV19 TRBD1 NA CASSMSPGTGGFGYTF TGTGCCAGTAGTATGAGTCCCGGGACAGGGGGCTTTGGCTACACCTTC
TRBJ2-3 TRBV5-1 NA NA CASRPDSSGVDTQYF TGCGCCAGCAGGCCTGACTCTTCAGGGGTCGATACGCAGTATTTT
TRBJ2-7 TRBV11-2 TRBD2 NA CASSLEGGWGYEQYF TGTGCCAGCAGCTTAGAGGGGGGGTGGGGCTACGAGCAGTACTTC
TRBJ2-2 TRBV29-1 NA NA CSVGAGKGELFF TGCAGCGTTGGGGCAGGGAAAGGGGAGCTGTTTTTT
TRBJ1-5 TRBV5-1 TRBD1 NA CASSKDRERESNQPQHF TGCGCCAGCAGCAAGGACAGGGAACGGGAAAGCAATCAGCCCCAGCATTTT
TRBJ2-2 TRBV6-6 TRBD1 NA CAGGGQGQGSGELFF TGTGCCGGAGGGGGCCAGGGACAGGGGTCCGGGGAGCTGTTTTTT
TRBJ1-5 TRBV5-6 NA NA CASSFLQGEGNQPQHF TGTGCCAGCAGCTTTTTACAGGGAGAAGGCAATCAGCCCCAGCATTTT
TRBJ2-3 TRBV7-2 NA NA CASSSPARADTQYF TGTGCCAGCAGCTCTCCGGCCCGGGCAGATACGCAGTATTTT
TRBJ2-6 TRBV19 NA NA CASSIPGLTPGANVLTF TGTGCCAGTAGTATACCGGGACTGACCCCTGGGGCCAACGTCCTGACTTTC
TRBJ1-1 TRBV14 NA NA CASSYDRFPAFF TGTGCCAGCAGCTATGACAGGTTCCCAGCTTTCTTT
TRBJ1-2 TRBV28 NA once CASSPLDYRAPHGYTF TGTGCCAGCAGTCCCTTAGATTACAGGGCCCCCCATGGCTACACCTTC
TRBJ1-1 TRBV19 NA once CASTGGARGTEAFF TGTGCCAGTACGGGGGGGGCCCGAGGAACTGAAGCTTTCTTT
TRBJ1-6 TRBV27 TRBD1 NA CASRDRGNSPLHF TGTGCCAGCAGGGACAGGGGGAATTCACCCCTCCACTTT
TRBJ1-4 TRBV9 TRBD1 NA CASSVDGQGAEKLFF TGTGCCAGCAGCGTAGATGGACAGGGGGCGGAAAAACTGTTTTTT
TRBJ1-5 TRBV7-2 NA NA CASSLDQGFGQPQHF TGTGCCAGCAGCTTAGACCAGGGTTTTGGTCAGCCCCAGCATTTT
TRBJ2-1 TRBV4-1 NA NA CASSPRGMVEQFF TGCGCCAGCAGTCCGAGGGGGATGGTAGAACAGTTCTTC
TRBJ2-1 TRBV13 TRBD2 NA CASSLYRAGGTDNEQFF TGTGCCAGCAGCTTATATAGAGCGGGGGGAACTGACAATGAGCAGTTCTTC
TRBJ1-1 TRBV19 NA NA CASTRRGITEAFF TGTGCCAGTACCCGGAGGGGAATCACTGAAGCTTTCTTT
TRBJ2-2 TRBV7-2 NA NA CASTKRPRGSSGELFF TGTGCCAGCACCAAACGCCCCAGGGGATCATCGGGGGAGCTGTTTTTT
TRBJ1-2 TRBV5-6 NA few CASSLVGATNYGYTF TGTGCCAGCAGCTTGGTAGGGGCCACTAACTATGGCTACACCTTC
TRBJ1-2 TRBV28 TRBD1 few CASSLSGQGPNYGYTF TGTGCCAGCAGTTTATCGGGACAGGGGCCCAACTATGGCTACACCTTC
TRBJ1-4 TRBV15 NA NA CATSGRDEKLFF TGTGCCACCAGCGGCAGGGATGAAAAACTGTTTTTT
TRBJ2-3 TRBV5-1 NA NA CASSLSGDTQYF TGCGCCAGCAGCTTGTCGGGAGATACGCAGTATTTT
TRBJ1-1 TRBV6-5 NA NA CASSFEGLTAFF TGTGCCAGCAGTTTCGAGGGACTTACAGCTTTCTTT
TRBJ1-6 TRBV27 NA NA CASSSPPTYNSPLHF TGTGCCAGCAGTTCCCCCCCCACATATAATTCACCCCTCCACTTT
TRBJ2-7 TRBV5-1 NA NA CASRGDLSYEQYF TGCGCCAGCAGGGGGGACTTGTCCTACGAGCAGTACTTC
TRBJ1-4 TRBV6-7 NA NA CASRLPPPGGYEKLFF TGTGCCAGCAGATTACCCCCTCCGGGAGGTTATGAAAAACTGTTTTTT
TRBJ2-7 TRBV11-2 TRBD2 NA CASSLGSGGIYEQYF TGTGCCAGCAGCTTAGGTAGCGGGGGGATCTACGAGCAGTACTTC
TRBJ2-2 TRBV19 NA NA CASSIRGAYGELFF TGTGCCAGTAGTATCCGGGGGGCGTACGGGGAGCTGTTTTTT
TRBJ2-2 TRBV28 NA medium-sized CASSLEVYGELFF TGTGCCAGCAGTTTGGAGGTGTACGGGGAGCTGTTTTTT
TRBJ2-6 TRBV30 NA NA CAWSVQNIYSGANVLTF TGTGCCTGGAGTGTACAGAACATTTACTCTGGGGCCAACGTCCTGACTTTC
TRBJ2-3 TRBV4-1 TRBD2 NA CASKILAGGSDTQYF TGCGCCAGCAAAATTCTAGCGGGGGGTTCAGATACGCAGTATTTT
TRBJ2-2 TRBV5-1 NA NA CASSPDNRNTGELFF TGCGCCAGCAGTCCGGATAACAGGAACACCGGGGAGCTGTTTTTT
TRBJ1-5 TRBV4-3 NA once CASSQDWGLNQPQHF TGCGCCAGCAGCCAAGATTGGGGGCTCAATCAGCCCCAGCATTTT
TRBJ1-4 TRBV9 NA once CASSVGRTAGEKLFF TGTGCCAGCAGCGTAGGGCGGACAGCCGGGGAAAAACTGTTTTTT
TRBJ1-2 TRBV7-9 TRBD1 NA CASSLVGTGVGGYTF TGTGCCAGCAGCTTAGTCGGGACAGGGGTAGGTGGCTACACCTTC
TRBJ1-6 TRBV18 TRBD1 NA CASSQGADNSPLHF TGTGCCAGCTCCCAGGGGGCCGATAATTCACCCCTCCACTTT
TRBJ1-3 TRBV9 TRBD1 NA CASSVGQSYRGSGNTIYF TGTGCCAGCAGCGTAGGCCAGAGTTACAGGGGATCTGGAAACACCATATATTTT
TRBJ1-5 TRBV30 TRBD1 NA CAWSSTGYAQPQHF TGTGCCTGGAGTTCGACAGGGTATGCTCAGCCCCAGCATTTT
TRBJ1-5 TRBV28 NA NA CASSIAGKGNQPQHF TGTGCCAGCAGTATTGCGGGAAAGGGCAATCAGCCCCAGCATTTT
TRBJ1-2 TRBV14 NA NA CASSQVVNRNYGYTF TGTGCCAGCAGCCAGGTGGTTAACAGGAACTATGGCTACACCTTC
TRBJ2-1 TRBV7-6 NA NA CASSLQPARIRSSYNEQFF TGTGCCAGCAGCCTTCAGCCGGCGAGGATCCGAAGCTCCTACAATGAGCAGTTCTTC
TRBJ2-5 TRBV9 TRBD2 NA CASSGPGLAGGETQYF TGTGCCAGCAGCGGACCGGGACTAGCGGGGGGTGAGACCCAGTACTTC
TRBJ2-7 TRBV15 TRBD2 NA CATSRDFRRGGVEQYF TGTGCCACCAGCAGAGATTTTAGGCGGGGGGGCGTCGAGCAGTACTTC
TRBJ2-1 TRBV28 NA NA CASSSDEITHYNEQFF TGTGCCAGCAGTTCCGATGAGATCACCCACTACAATGAGCAGTTCTTC
TRBJ1-4 TRBV4-2 NA NA CASSQDRATNEKLFF TGTGCCAGCAGCCAAGATAGAGCAACTAATGAAAAACTGTTTTTT
TRBJ1-2 TRBV7-8 NA NA CASSLAQTNGYTF TGTGCCAGCAGCTTAGCCCAAACAAATGGCTACACCTTC
TRBJ2-3 TRBV28 TRBD2 NA CASSKGDSGGAAQYF TGTGCCAGCAGTAAAGGGGATAGCGGGGGGGCGGCGCAGTATTTT
TRBJ2-7 TRBV9 TRBD1 NA CASSAVGQGLGEQYF TGTGCCAGCAGCGCAGTTGGACAGGGTCTGGGGGAGCAGTACTTC
TRBJ2-2 TRBV9 NA NA CASSVVTEPGELFF TGTGCCAGCAGCGTAGTGACGGAGCCCGGGGAGCTGTTTTTT